This TCR beta chain was recorded in a study of CD8 T cells in Susac syndrome. The V gene lost 4 bases and the J gene lost 7 bases, with 14 bases spanning the gap. This CDR3 has 13 amino acids. Germline V gene sequence: CDR1 SGDLS, CDR2 YYNGEE. This clonotype was observed once. Antigen unknown. CD8+ and CD4+ blood T cells underwent TCR beta sequencing. With random hexamers, reverse transcription was performed on roughly 0.5 to 1 ug of RNA. MiXCR was run by TCRdb on the immunoSEQ multiplex PCR reads, yielding one entry per CDR3 protein. The sample has roughly 120,000 distinct CDR3 sequences, around 94% seen once. Whole-study results and caveats: A relatively small number of individuals underwent TCR sequencing and HLA analysis.

The clonotype comes from a human donor in good health. The sequenced sample consisted of CD4+ T cells from PBMCs. The chain combines TRBV9 with TRBJ1-1, with a possible D match to TRBD1 (6 bases). For the CDR3, the DNA is TGTGCCAGCAGCTCTCTAGCCAGGGGTGAAGCTTTCTTT. Translated: CASSSLARGEAFF.